The clone carrying this T cell receptor beta chain showed up many times. This sample was included in a study of Graves' ophthalmopathy and Graves' hyperthyroidism. Beta-chain TCR CDR3 regions were amplified from RNA transcripts. The first round was an RT-PCR with HTBI primers, and the second round was a multiplex PCR. MiXCR was run by TCRdb on the multiplex PCR reads, yielding one entry per CDR3 protein. The sample holds hundreds of thousands of distinct CDR3 sequences; under 25% are singletons and the top ten take approximately 3%. It was from about 10 ml of fresh peripheral blood that the PBMCs came. The receptor's source is a woman aged 18-29 years with stable Graves' hyperthyroidism. Input material: peripheral blood.

The CDR3: CASSDRVTSGGGETQYF. CDR3 nucleotides: TGTGCCAGCAGCGACCGGGTGACTAGCGGGGGCGGGGAGACCCAGTACTTC. The rearrangement uses TRBV6-1 and TRBJ2-5, with 12 bases fitting TRBD2. Germline V gene lookup returns CDR1 MNHNS and CDR2 SASEGT. V shed 6 bases, J shed 5 bases, and the junction held 13 bases outside the gene matches. The length of the CDR3 is 17 residues.